The sequence of this T cell receptor (beta chain) was determined in a study of OX40 agonist ivuxolimab in advanced cancers. Data came from immunoSEQ multiplex PCR; TCRdb stores just in-frame clones and leaves some out. The sample holds 30,000 to 40,000 clones, 70% to 85% seen once. Per the germline V gene, CDR1 is GTSNPN and CDR2 is SVGIG (reference sequence). The CDR3 consists of 14 residues. V was clipped by 3 bases and J by 6 bases; unmatched bases: 7. This chain links TRBV30 with TRBJ2-7; 11 nucleotides match TRBD1. This receptor was identified in an adult with an advanced solid tumor such as melanoma, head and neck, liver or kidney cancer. The sample here was CD4+ or CD8+ T cells sorted from blood, taken in a trial of the OX40 agonist ivuxolimab. CDR3 sequence reads: CAWSGDRGSFEQYF. In DNA, the CDR3 is TGTGCCTGGAGCGGGGACAGGGGGAGTTTCGAGCAGTACTTC.